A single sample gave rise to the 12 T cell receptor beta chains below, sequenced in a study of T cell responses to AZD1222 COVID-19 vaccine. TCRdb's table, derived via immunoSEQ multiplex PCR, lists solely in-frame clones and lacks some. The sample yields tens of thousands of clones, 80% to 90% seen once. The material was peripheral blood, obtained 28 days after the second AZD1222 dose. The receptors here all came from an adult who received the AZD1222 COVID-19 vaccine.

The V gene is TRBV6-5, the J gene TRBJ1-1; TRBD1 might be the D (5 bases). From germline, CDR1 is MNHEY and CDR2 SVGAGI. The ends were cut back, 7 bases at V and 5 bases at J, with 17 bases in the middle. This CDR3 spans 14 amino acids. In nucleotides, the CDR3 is TGTGCCAGCACCTCCTTCTTGGGGGGTACTGAAGCTTTCTTT. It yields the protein CASTSFLGGTEAFF.

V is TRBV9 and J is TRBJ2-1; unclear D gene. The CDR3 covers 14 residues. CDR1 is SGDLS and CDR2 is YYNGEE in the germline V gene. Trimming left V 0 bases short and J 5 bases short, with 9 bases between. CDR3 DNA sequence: TGTGCCAGCAGCGTAGTCTCCGCAGACAATGAGCAGTTCTTC. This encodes CASSVVSADNEQFF.

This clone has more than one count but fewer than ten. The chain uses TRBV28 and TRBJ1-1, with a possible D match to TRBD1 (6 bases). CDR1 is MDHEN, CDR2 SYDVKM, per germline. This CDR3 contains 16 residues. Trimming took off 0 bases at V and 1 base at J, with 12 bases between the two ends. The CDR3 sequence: CASSLWRGRPNTEAFF. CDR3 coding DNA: TGTGCCAGCAGTTTATGGAGGGGGAGGCCGAACACTGAAGCTTTCTTT.

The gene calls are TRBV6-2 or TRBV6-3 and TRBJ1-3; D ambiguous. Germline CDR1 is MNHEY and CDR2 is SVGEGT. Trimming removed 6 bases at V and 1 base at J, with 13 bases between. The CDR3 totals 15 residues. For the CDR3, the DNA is TGTGCCAGCAGCCTCGTTCGGGCGTCTGGAAACACCATATATTTT. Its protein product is CASSLVRASGNTIYF.

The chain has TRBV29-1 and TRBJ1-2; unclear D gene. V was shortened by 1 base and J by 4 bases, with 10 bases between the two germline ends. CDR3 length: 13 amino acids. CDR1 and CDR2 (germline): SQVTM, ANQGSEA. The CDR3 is CSVEARVPYGYTF. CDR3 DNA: TGCAGCGTTGAAGCACGTGTTCCCTATGGCTACACCTTC.

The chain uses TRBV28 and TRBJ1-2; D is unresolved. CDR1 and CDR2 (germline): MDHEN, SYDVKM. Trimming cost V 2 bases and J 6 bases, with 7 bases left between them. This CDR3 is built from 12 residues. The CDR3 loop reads CASSLVWDGYTF. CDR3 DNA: TGTGCCAGCAGTTTAGTTTGGGATGGCTACACCTTC.

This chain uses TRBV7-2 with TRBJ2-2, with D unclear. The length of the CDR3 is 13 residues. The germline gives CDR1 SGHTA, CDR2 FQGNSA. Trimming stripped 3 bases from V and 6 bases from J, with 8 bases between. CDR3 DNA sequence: TGTGCCAGCAGCTTCGCACGCCCCGGGGAGCTGTTTTTT. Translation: CASSFARPGELFF.

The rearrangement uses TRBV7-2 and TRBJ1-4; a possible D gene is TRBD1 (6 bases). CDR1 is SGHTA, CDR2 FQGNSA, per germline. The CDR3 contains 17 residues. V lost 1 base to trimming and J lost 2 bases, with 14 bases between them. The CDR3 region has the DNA TGTGCCAGCAGCTTAGATTGGGGGCGGGCGACTAATGAAAAACTGTTTTTT. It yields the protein CASSLDWGRATNEKLFF.

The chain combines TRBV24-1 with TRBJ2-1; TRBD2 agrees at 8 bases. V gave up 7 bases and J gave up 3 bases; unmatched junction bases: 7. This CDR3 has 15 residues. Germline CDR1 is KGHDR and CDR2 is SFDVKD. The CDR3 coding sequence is TGTGCCACCAGCCCGGCCCGGGGGGGCTACAATGAGCAGTTCTTC. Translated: CATSPARGGYNEQFF.

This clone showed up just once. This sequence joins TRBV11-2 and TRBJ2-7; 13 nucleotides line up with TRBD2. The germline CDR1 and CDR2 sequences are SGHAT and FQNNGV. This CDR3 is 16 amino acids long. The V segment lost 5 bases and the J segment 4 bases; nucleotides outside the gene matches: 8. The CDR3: CASSPTGLAGAYEQYF. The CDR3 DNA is TGTGCCAGCAGCCCCACCGGACTAGCGGGAGCGTACGAGCAGTACTTC.

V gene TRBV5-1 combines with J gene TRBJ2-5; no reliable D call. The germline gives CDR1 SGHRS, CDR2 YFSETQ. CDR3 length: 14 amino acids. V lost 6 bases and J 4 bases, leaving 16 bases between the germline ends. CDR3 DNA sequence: TGCGCCAGCACCCTGGGGTTGGATGGAGAGACCCAGTACTTC. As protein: CASTLGLDGETQYF.

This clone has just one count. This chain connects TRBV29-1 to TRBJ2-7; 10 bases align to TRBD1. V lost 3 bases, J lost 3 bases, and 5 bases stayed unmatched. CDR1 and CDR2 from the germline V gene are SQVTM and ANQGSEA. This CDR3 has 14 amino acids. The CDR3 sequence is CSVDGTGANYEQYF. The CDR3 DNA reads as TGCAGCGTTGACGGGACAGGGGCCAACTACGAGCAGTACTTC.